The entry that follows covers one T cell receptor (beta chain) sequence. This clonotype was recorded many times. Its antigen remains undetermined. The record has no base qualities; no much larger clone is one base away. Every donor was a healthy Caucasian. The twin cohort comprised three pairs of female monozygotic twins, all aged roughly 18 to 30 years. Peripheral blood mononuclear cells were used as the source from which RNA for TCR libraries was isolated. The junction shows trimming of 0 bases on V and 0 bases on J, plus 6 bases between the germline ends. CDR1 SGHNT and CDR2 YENEEA are derived from the germline V gene. Reading from cysteine to phenylalanine, the CDR3 counts 15 amino acids. Only the CDR3 DNA is retained, 45 bases long and in frame from the first base. This sample was taken from a study of identical twins (dated by TCRdb to 2016 to 2018). As for the study more broadly: To test whether fetal clonotypes persist, this study deep-sequenced TCR alpha and beta repertoires from monozygotic twins, from unrelated adults of various ages, and from cord blood. Replicate twin experiments were performed at different times using different library preparation protocols to rule out contamination. General study outcomes and caveats: Because the same donors could not be followed over many years, the conclusions relied on cross-sectional statistical analysis. A weaker excess of twin sharing was found in beta out-of-frame sequences because the signal-to-noise ratio was lowered by fewer shared sequences. Zero-insertion analyses could be partly confounded by invariant T cells such as MAIT and iNKT, although diverse VJ usage argued against such confounding for most clonotypes. Compared with coincidental sharing between unrelated individuals, an excess of low generation-probability sequences was observed among out-of-frame TCR alpha sequences shared between twins. In monozygotic twins, recombination models systematically underestimated out-of-frame TCR alpha sharing, but the models matched the sharing seen between unrelated individuals. Abundant cord blood beta clonotypes had fewer insertions, young adult naive repertoires showed a similar but weaker trend, and memory repertoires showed no such trend.

Preparation of the library involved 5' RACE. Sequencing was carried out with an Illumina HiSeq 2000. A universal primer binding site was introduced by template switching, and a unique molecular identifier was present in the final cDNA, enabling accurate counting of TCR cDNA molecules. First-strand cDNA for TCR alpha and beta chains was synthesized from specific primers in the conserved constant-segment region. To control for contamination, every cDNA library was double barcoded, receiving both a SMART-Mk sample barcode and Illumina barcodes. TruSeq adapter sequences, together with Illumina sample barcodes, were added in two successive PCR steps. The TCR alpha and beta cDNA libraries were sequenced on the Illumina HiSeq platform using custom primers. As for the authors' bioinformatics: MiGEC processed the raw reads to extract unique molecular identifiers, while MiXCR was used to determine the CDR3 positions. Recombination models were inferred per individual with the repgenHMM and IGoR tools using an EM algorithm. The analysis of shared clonotypes was done with the tcR package in R, with sharing normalized by the product of cloneset sizes. Out-of-frame nonproductive sequences were analyzed to study raw recombination free of thymic and clonal selection effects. TCRdb's own reprocessing of the public reads used fastp at Q25 and MiXCR and kept productive beta chains. Entries that share a CDR3 protein sequence are merged under the most common genes and DNA. The V and J calls and clone size are TCRdb's, not the authors'. This sample holds 450,000 to 650,000 distinct CDR3 sequences; more than 9% were observed only once. The biggest ten clones account for roughly 3% of the sample.

These same data were also listed under a study on yellow fever vaccine responses in identical twins. In that second paper, the authors write: The authors reported that the T cell response to vaccination in identical twins appeared partly convergent and partly personalized. In the study, vaccine-responding T cell clones were precisely tracked in identical twins.

Sequenced input: PBMCs. The sequence came from a woman aged 18-29 years in good health. The sequence is built from TRBV11-3 and TRBJ2-1, with no confident D gene call. The CDR3 is CASSLDSSSYNEQFF. DNA sequence: TGTGCCAGCAGCTTAGATTCCAGCTCCTACAATGAGCAGTTCTTC.